The 20 T cell receptor beta chains in this list originate from one sample, sequenced in a study of memory CD4+ T cells and cytomegalovirus serostatus. The table came from immunoSEQ multiplex PCR; TCRdb's copy has only in-frame clones and leaves some out. The profile covers about 100,000 clones, with over 70% appearing a single time and around 3.6% taken by the ten largest. The sort gate was single viable CD3+CD4+CD8-CD45RO+ cells for memory CD4+ T cells. Source material: memory CD4+ T cells from blood. The source of these receptors is an adult in good health and CMV-seropositive.

V usage is TRBV28 and J usage is TRBJ2-1; 8 positions agree with TRBD2. Germline loops: CDR1 MDHEN, CDR2 SYDVKM. This CDR3 is 16 amino acids long. V gave up 8 bases and J gave up 3 bases; unmatched junction bases: 12. The CDR3, as DNA: TGTGCCAGCCCCCCGGCCCTAGCGGGCAGCTACAATGAGCAGTTCTTC. It codes for CASPPALAGSYNEQFF.

The chain carries TRBV5-5 and TRBJ1-2, with a tentative D call TRBD1 (6 bases). The CDR3 length is 16 residues. V was clipped by 4 bases and J by 8 bases, with 24 bases between them. Germline loops: CDR1 SGHKS, CDR2 YYEKEE (reference sequence). For the CDR3, the DNA is TGTGCCAGCAGCCCATCAGCCGACATAGGGGGGCACGGCTACACCTTC. As protein: CASSPSADIGGHGYTF.

The chain is built from TRBV5-1 and TRBJ2-7; TRBD1 might be the D (6 bases). CDR1 SGHRS and CDR2 YFSETQ come from the germline V gene. The CDR3 covers 12 residues. The ends were cut back, 4 bases at V and 5 bases at J, with 10 bases in the middle. CDR3 residues: CASSHQGHEQYF. CDR3 DNA sequence: TGCGCCAGCAGCCACCAGGGGCACGAGCAGTACTTC.

The chain has TRBV4-2 and TRBJ2-1; D is unclear. Germline V CDR1 and CDR2: LGHNA, YNFKEQ. CDR3 length: 15 residues. The V end lost 4 bases, the J end lost 7 bases, and 17 bases lay between the germline ends. The CDR3 coding sequence is TGTGCCAGCAGCCTATCCCCGGACGTAAGGAATGAGCAGTTCTTC. This translates into CASSLSPDVRNEQFF.

The rearrangement joins TRBV11-1 to TRBJ2-3, with D possibly being TRBD2 (5 bases). This CDR3 has 17 amino acids. Trimming took off 5 bases at V and 0 bases at J, with 18 bases between the two ends. Germline V gives CDR1 SGHAT, CDR2 FQDESV (reference sequence). The CDR3 nucleotides read TGTGCCAGCAGCCCCAACCGCGGGCGTGTAAGCACAGATACGCAGTATTTT. Translating gives CASSPNRGRVSTDTQYF.

This clone was counted ten times or more. The gene calls are TRBV7-3 and TRBJ1-1; D remains unclear. The CDR3 contains 17 residues. Germline CDR1 is SGHTA and CDR2 is FQGTGA. Trimming took off 5 bases at V and 0 bases at J, with 19 bases between the two ends. CDR3 loop: CASSISTGILLNTEAFF. For the CDR3, the DNA is TGTGCCAGCAGCATTTCCACGGGGATCCTCTTGAACACTGAAGCTTTCTTT.

CDR3 sequence reads: CASSDRVAAFGEQFF. CDR3 sequence (DNA): TGTGCCAGCAGTGATAGGGTAGCGGCCTTTGGAGAGCAGTTCTTC. V usage is TRBV6-1 and J usage is TRBJ2-1; a possible D gene is TRBD2 (6 bases). V was pared by 3 bases and J by 10 bases, with 19 bases between. This CDR3 region has 15 residues. CDR1 is MNHNS and CDR2 is SASEGT in the germline V gene.

CDR3 region: CASSRFAGELFF. The CDR3, as DNA: TGTGCCAGCAGTCGATTCGCTGGGGAGCTGTTTTTT. The rearrangement uses TRBV6-6 and TRBJ2-2; no clear D gene. This CDR3 region has 12 residues. V lost 5 bases and J lost 8, with 9 bases in between. The V gene's germline CDR1 is MNHNY and CDR2 SVGAGI (reference sequence).

The genes are TRBV10-3 and TRBJ2-7; D tentatively reads TRBD1 or TRBD2 (5 bases each). Trimming took off 2 bases at V and 7 bases at J, with 15 bases between the two ends. There are 14 residues in the CDR3. Germline-derived CDR1 and CDR2 are ENHRY and SYGVKD. CDR3 region: CAISETGRLGEQYF. In DNA, the CDR3 is TGTGCCATCAGTGAGACGGGACGACTGGGGGAGCAGTACTTC.

This clone was found a few times. This chain uses TRBV19 with TRBJ2-2, with D possibly being TRBD1 or TRBD2 (5 bases each). Deletions cut 6 bases from V and 7 bases from J, with 12 bases between. The CDR3 contains 13 residues. Per the germline V gene, CDR1 is LNHDA and CDR2 is SQIVND (reference sequence). CDR3 nucleotide sequence: TGTGCCAGTAGAAGGGACGTCCGCGGGGAGCTGTTTTTT. Translated: CASRRDVRGELFF.

The table lists this clone with a few counts. The chain recombines TRBV19 with TRBJ2-5; D might be TRBD2 (5 bases). Germline lookup yields CDR1 LNHDA and CDR2 SQIVND (reference sequence). The CDR3 has 14 amino acids. The V end lost 5 bases, the J end lost 1 base, and 11 bases lay between the germline ends. The CDR3 region has the DNA TGTGCCAGTAGTCGGAGGTCGGTCCAAGAGACCCAGTACTTC. Translation: CASSRRSVQETQYF.

The V gene is TRBV7-2, the J gene TRBJ1-2; D gene uncertain. The CDR3 extends over 15 amino acids. V was clipped by 5 bases and J by 2 bases, with 15 bases between them. Per germline, CDR1 SGHTA and CDR2 FQGNSA. Written as DNA, the CDR3 is TGTGCCAGCAGCGTAAACAGCAATAGGAACTATGGCTACACCTTC. It encodes CASSVNSNRNYGYTF.

This rearrangement joins TRBV19 to TRBJ2-1; D call uncertain. Trimming stripped 7 bases from V and 7 bases from J, with 23 bases between. CDR1 and CDR2 from the germline V gene are LNHDA and SQIVND (reference sequence). The CDR3 length is 16 residues. CDR3 nucleotides: TGTGCCAGTACCCCGCAGGTGTTAACGGTCATGAATGAGCAGTTCTTC. Translation: CASTPQVLTVMNEQFF.

This clone came up once. The chain couples TRBV6-5 to TRBJ1-1, with a weak D call TRBD1 (5 bases). This CDR3 spans 14 amino acids. In germline, CDR1 is MNHEY, CDR2 SVGAGI. Trimming took off 3 bases at V and 1 base at J, with 9 bases between the two ends. CDR3 protein: CASSYLDRNTEAFF. CDR3 DNA sequence: TGTGCCAGCAGTTATCTCGACAGGAACACTGAAGCTTTCTTT.

CDR3 DNA: TGTGCCAGCAGCTCCCGACAGGGGACGGAGACCCAGTACTTC. Translation gives CASSSRQGTETQYF. The chain combines TRBV7-2 with TRBJ2-5; 8 nucleotides line up with TRBD1. Germline CDR1 reads SGHTA; CDR2 reads FQGNSA. This CDR3 is built from 14 residues. The J segment lost 5 bases and the V segment lost 4 bases, leaving 6 bases of the junction unmatched.

In its sample, this clone was seen once. V and J are TRBV7-8 and TRBJ2-5; 8 bases align to TRBD2. The V gene's germline CDR1 is SGHVS and CDR2 FQNEAQ. The V segment lost 5 bases and the J segment 5 bases; nucleotides outside the gene matches: 4. The length of the CDR3 is 13 residues. The CDR3 spells CASSRSGTETQYF. DNA of the CDR3: TGTGCCAGCAGCCGTAGCGGGACTGAGACCCAGTACTTC.

The table lists this clone with a few counts. The genes are TRBV28 and TRBJ1-4, with 10 bases matching TRBD1. Trimming at V came to 6 bases and at J to 5 bases, leaving 0 bases not matched to a gene. The CDR3 runs to 13 residues. Germline values: CDR1 MDHEN, CDR2 SYDVKM. The DNA for the CDR3 is TGTGCCAGCAGGGACAGGGGGAATGAAAAACTGTTTTTT. Translated, it gives CASRDRGNEKLFF.

This rearrangement joins TRBV6-1 to TRBJ2-7; D perhaps matches TRBD1 (6 bases). The V end lost 7 bases, the J end lost 1 base, and 11 bases lay between the germline ends. Germline CDR1 MNHNS, CDR2 SASEGT. The CDR3 is 13 residues long. CDR3 residues: CASIQGLSYEQYF. The CDR3 DNA reads as TGTGCCAGCATCCAGGGGTTATCCTACGAGCAGTACTTC.

The chain has TRBV29-1 and TRBJ2-3; either TRBD1 or TRBD2 may supply D (5 bases each). V was trimmed by 4 bases and J by 5 bases, leaving 13 bases between them. CDR3 size: 13 residues. Germline-derived CDR1 and CDR2 are SQVTM and ANQGSEA. The CDR3, as DNA: TGCAGCGTTGGACAGCGGCCCGGAGATACGCAGTATTTT. It specifies CSVGQRPGDTQYF.

The V call is TRBV6-6, the J call TRBJ2-5; D gene uncertain. Germline CDR1 and CDR2: MNHNY and SVGAGI (reference sequence). The V end was cut by 0 bases, the J end by 0 bases, with 5 bases between. The length of the CDR3 is 14 residues. The CDR3 nucleotides read TGTGCCAGCAGTTACTCGAGAAACCAAGAGACCCAGTACTTC. It specifies CASSYSRNQETQYF.